This entry lists 29 T cell receptor beta chains sequenced from one sample in a study of blood T cell repertoires in COVID-19. Sequencing used immunoSEQ multiplex PCR; TCRdb keeps in-frame clones, though not all of them. Of under 20,000 clones listed, 80% to 85% were seen once; the top ten hold approximately 8.4%. Source material: peripheral blood. These receptor sequences come from a man aged 55 to 70 with acute or convalescent COVID-19.

CDR3 sequence reads: CASSYWSVRGSGNTIYF. CDR3 nucleotides: TGTGCCAGCAGCTATTGGAGCGTCAGGGGTTCTGGAAACACCATATATTTT. V gene TRBV11-2 combines with J gene TRBJ1-3, with TRBD1 as a possible D gene (6 bases). V was pared by 4 bases and J by 1 base, with 17 bases between. The CDR3 totals 17 residues. CDR1 and CDR2 from the germline V gene are SGHAT and FQNNGV.

The chain is built from TRBV30 and TRBJ1-1, with TRBD1 matching over 9 bases. The ends lost 0 bases at V and 0 bases at J; junction bases unmatched: 8. The CDR3 is 17 residues long. The germline V gene encodes CDR1 GTSNPN and CDR2 SVGIG (reference sequence). The CDR3: CAWSVMTGGKMNTEAFF. The CDR3, as DNA: TGTGCCTGGAGTGTTATGACAGGGGGAAAAATGAACACTGAAGCTTTCTTT.

The rearrangement joins TRBV5-1 to TRBJ1-4, with 8 bases lining up with TRBD1. The length of the CDR3 is 14 residues. V lost 3 bases to trimming and J lost 3 bases; unmatched junction nucleotides: 1. The germline V gene encodes CDR1 SGHRS and CDR2 YFSETQ. This CDR3 reads CASSSDRANEKLFF. The DNA for the CDR3 is TGCGCCAGCAGCTCGGACAGGGCTAATGAAAAACTGTTTTTT.

The V and J genes are TRBV5-1 and TRBJ2-3, with D uncertain. V shed 2 bases and J shed 6 bases, with 13 bases lying between them. This CDR3 is 14 amino acids long. Per germline, CDR1 SGHRS and CDR2 YFSETQ. CDR3 bases: TGCGCCAGCAGCTTTGAGGCGACGGGTGATACGCAGTATTTT. It encodes CASSFEATGDTQYF.

This chain links TRBV4-1 with TRBJ2-7; maybe TRBD1 (7 bases). The V gene's germline CDR1 is MGHRA and CDR2 YSYEKL. The V end was cut by 0 bases, the J end by 3 bases, with 24 bases between. The CDR3 length is 19 residues. The CDR3 DNA follows: TGCGCCAGCAGCCAAGATCCCGCCAGGGGGGTGCCTTTCCTCTACGAGCAGTACTTC. Residues: CASSQDPARGVPFLYEQYF.

The chain is built from TRBV4-1 and TRBJ1-5; D remains unclear. Germline-derived CDR1 and CDR2 are MGHRA and YSYEKL. There are 15 residues in the CDR3. The ends were cut back, 0 bases at V and 1 base at J, with 7 bases in the middle. As DNA, the CDR3 is TGCGCCAGCAGCCAAGAACGAGGGAGCAATCAGCCCCAGCATTTT. Protein product: CASSQERGSNQPQHF.

The rearrangement uses TRBV5-5 and TRBJ2-1, with a possible D match to TRBD2 (6 bases). The V gene lost 5 bases and the J gene lost 0 bases, with 12 bases spanning the gap. The CDR3 spans 15 residues. Per the germline V gene, CDR1 is SGHKS and CDR2 is YYEKEE (reference sequence). CDR3 region: CASRYTGSSYNEQFF. The CDR3 nucleotides read TGTGCCAGCAGGTACACCGGGAGCTCCTACAATGAGCAGTTCTTC.

The chain joins TRBV10-2 to TRBJ2-1; D is possibly TRBD1 (6 bases). Germline loops: CDR1 WSHSY, CDR2 SAAADI. There are 12 residues in the CDR3. V lost 10 bases and J lost 9, with 16 bases in between. The CDR3 nucleotides are TGCGCCACCTCTTTCAGGGGAAGTGAGCAGTTCTTC. Translating it yields CATSFRGSEQFF.

This clone was counted between two and nine times. Different DNA sequences within this sample yield the same CDR3. The J gene is TRBJ1-3, the V gene TRBV19; the D gene is possibly TRBD1 (5 bases). The germline V gene has CDR1 LNHDA and CDR2 SQIVND (reference sequence). CDR3 length: 12 amino acids. The V end lost 5 bases, the J end lost 7 bases, and 9 bases lay between the germline ends. The CDR3 DNA reads as TGTGCCAGTAGTCTCCACAGGAACACCATATATTTT. Its translation is CASSLHRNTIYF.

This chain links TRBV27 with TRBJ1-2; the match to TRBD1 covers 7 bases. Germline V CDR1 and CDR2: MNHEY, SMNVEV (reference sequence). V lost 5 bases and J lost 6; bases outside the gene matches: 12. The CDR3 sequence is 15 residues long. The CDR3 loop is CASSPYEGAGDGYTF. The DNA of the CDR3 is TGTGCCAGCAGTCCCTACGAGGGGGCAGGCGATGGCTACACCTTC.

The chain couples TRBV24-1 to TRBJ2-1; 8 nucleotides agree with TRBD2. Unmatched junction bases numbered 7, after V lost 5 bases and J lost 2 bases. This CDR3 contains 16 residues. In germline, CDR1 is KGHDR, CDR2 SFDVKD. CDR3 coding DNA: TGTGCCACCAGTGGCGGGGGGAGAGATCCCTACAATGAGCAGTTCTTC. Its protein is CATSGGGRDPYNEQFF.

The DNA of the CDR3 is TGTGCCAGCAGCCTGGGACTAGCGGGGAACGGGGATACGCAGTATTTT. This gives the protein CASSLGLAGNGDTQYF. V is TRBV7-2 and J is TRBJ2-3; 13 nucleotides line up with TRBD2. Germline trimming cut 5 bases from V and 6 bases from J; bases unmatched to any gene: 8. Looked up from germline, CDR1 is SGHTA and CDR2 is FQGNSA. This CDR3 spans 16 amino acids.

This chain joins TRBV21-1 and TRBJ2-2; the table gives TRBD1 as D, unverified against the DNA. TRBV21-1 is annotated as a pseudogene. CDR3 length: 15 amino acids. The CDR3 protein is CASRGEAGDTGELFF. CDR3 DNA: TGTGCCAGCAGGGGAGAGGCAGGGGACACCGGGGAGCTGTTTTTT.

This clone occurred once. The genes are TRBV2 and TRBJ1-2; 7 bases line up with TRBD1. The CDR3 contains 13 residues. V dropped 6 bases and J dropped 3; count of bases not matched to a gene: 4. CDR1 and CDR2 from the germline V gene are SNHLY and FYNNEI. The CDR3 sequence: CASSLTGDYGYTF. In DNA form, the CDR3 reads TGTGCCAGCAGCCTAACAGGGGACTATGGCTACACCTTC.

The chain combines TRBV7-6 with TRBJ1-1, with a possible D match to TRBD1 (6 bases). Trimming cost V 1 base and J 5 bases, with 29 bases left between them. The CDR3 has 20 amino acids. In germline, CDR1 is SGHVS, CDR2 FNYEAQ. As DNA, the CDR3 is TGTGCCAGCAGCTTAGTACGTGTCAGGGGCCCCGCTAAGGGGTGGACTGAAGCTTTCTTT. It translates to CASSLVRVRGPAKGWTEAFF.

The chain uses TRBV9 and TRBJ1-6; 9 positions agree with TRBD1. CDR1 SGDLS and CDR2 YYNGEE come from the germline V gene. CDR3 length equals 14 residues. J was trimmed by 8 bases and V by 4 bases; bases with no gene match: 4. CDR3 coding DNA: TGTGCCAGCAGCTTCCGGGACAGGGATTCACCCCTCCACTTT. This encodes CASSFRDRDSPLHF.

The rearrangement uses TRBV5-5 and TRBJ1-5, with 7 positions matching TRBD1. Germline CDR1 is SGHKS and CDR2 is YYEKEE (reference sequence). V shed 1 base, J shed 3 bases, and the junction held 7 bases outside the gene matches. This CDR3 has 16 amino acids. CDR3 DNA sequence: TGTGCCAGCAGCTTGTTGCTGACAGGGCCCAATCAGCCCCAGCATTTT. It specifies CASSLLLTGPNQPQHF.

This rearrangement joins TRBV5-1 to TRBJ1-2; a possible D gene is TRBD1 (5 bases). From germline, CDR1 is SGHRS and CDR2 YFSETQ. The CDR3 has 18 residues. With 5 bases removed from V and 5 bases from J, the gap between germline ends came to 28 bases. CDR3 sequence reads: CASRYLPDGGVRGYGYTF. The CDR3 DNA sequence: TGCGCCAGCAGATACTTGCCTGACGGAGGGGTGAGGGGATATGGCTACACCTTC. Drawing the rest from reference TRBV5-1 and TRBJ1-2, the complete variable domain is KAGVTQTPRYLIKTRGQQVTLSCSPISGHRSVSWYQQTPGQGLQFLFEYFSETQRNKGNFPGRFSGRQFSNSRSEMNVSTLELGDSALYLCASRYLPDGGVRGYGYTFGSGTRLTVV.

This chain uses TRBV5-1 with TRBJ2-5; TRBD1 agrees at 7 bases. The CDR3 spans 13 residues. The V gene end was trimmed by 0 bases and the J gene end by 10 bases; junction bases not matched to a gene: 6. Germline-derived CDR1 and CDR2 are SGHRS and YFSETQ. This CDR3 is CASSLGDHRGQYF. The CDR3, as DNA: TGCGCCAGCAGCTTGGGGGATCACAGGGGCCAGTACTTC.

This sequence joins TRBV9 and TRBJ2-1; D is undetermined. Germline V gives CDR1 SGDLS, CDR2 YYNGEE. CDR3 length: 21 residues. Trimming pared 3 bases from V and 0 bases from J, leaving 28 bases between. Here the CDR3 reads CASSANSRGWVGRASYNEQFF. CDR3 nucleotide sequence: TGTGCCAGCAGCGCCAACTCCCGAGGATGGGTTGGCAGAGCCTCCTACAATGAGCAGTTCTTC.

CDR3 residues: CASSIGGGAVETQYF. The CDR3 coding sequence is TGTGCCAGTAGTATCGGCGGGGGGGCCGTCGAGACCCAGTACTTC. The V gene is TRBV19, the J gene TRBJ2-5, with 9 bases aligning to TRBD2. The CDR3 runs to 15 residues. J was trimmed by 5 bases and V by 3 bases; bases with no gene match: 7. CDR1 is LNHDA and CDR2 is SQIVND in the germline V gene (reference sequence). The complete variable domain, with remaining parts taken from reference TRBV19 and TRBJ2-5, reads DGGITQSPKYLFRKEGQNVTLSCEQNLNHDAMYWYRQDPGQGLRLIYYSQIVNDFQKGDIAEGYSVSREKKESFPLTVTSAQKNPTAFYLCASSIGGGAVETQYFGPGTRLLVL.

This sequence joins TRBV5-6 and TRBJ2-2; no definite D call. The V gene lost 4 bases and the J gene lost 3 bases, with 13 bases spanning the gap. CDR1 and CDR2 from the germline V gene are SGHDT and YYEEEE. The CDR3 is 15 residues long. CDR3 amino acids: CASSAFLPYTGELFF. CDR3 nucleotide sequence: TGTGCCAGCAGCGCGTTTCTCCCCTACACCGGGGAGCTGTTTTTT.

In its sample, this clone ranks as medium-sized. The genes are TRBV5-5 and TRBJ1-2; no clear D. Germline V gene data show CDR1 as SGHKS and CDR2 as YYEKEE (reference sequence). Trimming took off 0 bases at V and 4 bases at J, with 13 bases between the two ends. The CDR3 is 15 residues long. CDR3 in amino acids: CASSLALTATYGYTF. The CDR3 nucleotides are TGTGCCAGCAGCTTGGCCCTTACAGCTACCTATGGCTACACCTTC.

The chain links TRBV18 to TRBJ1-5; 7 positions agree with TRBD1. V dropped 6 bases and J dropped 5; count of bases not matched to a gene: 16. Germline-derived CDR1 and CDR2 are KGHSH and LQKENI. CDR3 length equals 17 residues. The CDR3: CASSLRDSRKGDQPQHF. The CDR3 DNA reads as TGTGCCAGCTCGCTCCGGGACAGTCGCAAGGGGGATCAGCCCCAGCATTTT.

The rearrangement uses TRBV24-1 and TRBJ2-2, with 8 positions matching TRBD1. With 9 bases clipped from V and 4 bases from J, the junction kept 9 bases outside the gene matches. The germline V gene has CDR1 KGHDR and CDR2 SFDVKD. This CDR3 has 15 residues. This CDR3 is CATSRTGRGTGELFF. The CDR3, as DNA: TGTGCCACCTCAAGGACAGGGAGAGGCACCGGGGAGCTGTTTTTT.

The genes are TRBV12-3 or TRBV12-4 and TRBJ1-2; D is ambiguous. CDR3 length equals 13 residues. The V gene lost 3 bases and the J gene lost 8 bases, with 13 bases spanning the gap. This chain's CDR3 is CASSLRQTGGYTF. CDR3 sequence (DNA): TGTGCCAGCAGTTTGAGACAAACGGGGGGCTACACCTTC.

A few counts support this clone. V and J are TRBV28 and TRBJ1-5; a possible D gene is TRBD1 (6 bases). Looked up from germline, CDR1 is MDHEN and CDR2 is SYDVKM. Trimming stripped 8 bases from V and 7 bases from J, with 24 bases between. The CDR3 has 16 amino acids. The CDR3 DNA reads TGTGCCAGCTGCAGTTGGGGGCCCAAAGGGTCGCAGCCCCAGCATTTT. It is translated as CASCSWGPKGSQPQHF.

This clone came up a few times. The chain uses TRBV4-1 and TRBJ2-1, with a possible D match to TRBD2 (6 bases). V was trimmed by 2 bases and J by 5 bases, leaving 10 bases between them. Per the germline V gene, CDR1 is MGHRA and CDR2 is YSYEKL. This CDR3 comprises 14 residues. Here the CDR3 reads CASSQPKRDNEQFF. CDR3 coding DNA: TGCGCCAGCAGCCAACCGAAGCGGGACAATGAGCAGTTCTTC.

This chain links TRBV7-6 with TRBJ2-5; 10 nucleotides line up with TRBD2. V lost 1 base, J lost 7 bases, and 12 bases stayed unmatched. The germline CDR1 and CDR2 sequences are SGHVS and FNYEAQ. This CDR3 has 17 residues. CDR3 sequence (DNA): TGTGCCAGCAGCTTAGTAGGGCGACTAGCGGGCCCCTCGACCCAGTACTTC. Translated, it gives CASSLVGRLAGPSTQYF.